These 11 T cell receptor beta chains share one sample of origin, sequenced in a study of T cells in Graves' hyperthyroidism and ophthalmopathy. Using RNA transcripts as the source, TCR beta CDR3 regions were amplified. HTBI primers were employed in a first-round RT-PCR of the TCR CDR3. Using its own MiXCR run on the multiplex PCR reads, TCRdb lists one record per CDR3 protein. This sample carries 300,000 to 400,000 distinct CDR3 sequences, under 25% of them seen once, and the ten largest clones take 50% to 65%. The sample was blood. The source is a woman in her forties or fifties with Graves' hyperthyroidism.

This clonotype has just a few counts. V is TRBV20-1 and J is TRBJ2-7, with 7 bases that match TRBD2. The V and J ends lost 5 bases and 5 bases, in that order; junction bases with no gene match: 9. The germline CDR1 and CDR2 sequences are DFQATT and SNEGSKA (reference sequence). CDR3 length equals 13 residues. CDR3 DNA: TGCAGTGCTTCCCCGGGGGGTGAGAACGAGCAGTACTTC. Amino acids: CSASPGGENEQYF.

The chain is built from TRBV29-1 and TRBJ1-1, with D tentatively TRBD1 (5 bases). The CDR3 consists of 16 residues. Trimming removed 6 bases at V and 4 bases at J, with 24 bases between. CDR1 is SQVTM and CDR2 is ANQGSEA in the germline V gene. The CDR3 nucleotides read TGCAGCGTGGTCCTGAGGGGCAAGGAAGGAGGCACTGAAGCTTTCTTT. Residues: CSVVLRGKEGGTEAFF.

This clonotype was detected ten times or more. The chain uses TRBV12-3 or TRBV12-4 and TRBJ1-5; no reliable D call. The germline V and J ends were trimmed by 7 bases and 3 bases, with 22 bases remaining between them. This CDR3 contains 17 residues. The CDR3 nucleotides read TGTGCCAGCACCCTTTGGGGTTTCCCTATTTCCAATCAGCCCCAGCATTTT. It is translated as CASTLWGFPISNQPQHF.

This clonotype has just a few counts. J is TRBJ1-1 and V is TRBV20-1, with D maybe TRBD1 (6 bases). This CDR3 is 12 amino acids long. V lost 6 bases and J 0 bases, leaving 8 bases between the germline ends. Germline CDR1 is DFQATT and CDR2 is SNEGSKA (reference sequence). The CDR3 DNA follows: TGCAGTGCGAACAGGGTGAACACTGAAGCTTTCTTT. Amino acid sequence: CSANRVNTEAFF.

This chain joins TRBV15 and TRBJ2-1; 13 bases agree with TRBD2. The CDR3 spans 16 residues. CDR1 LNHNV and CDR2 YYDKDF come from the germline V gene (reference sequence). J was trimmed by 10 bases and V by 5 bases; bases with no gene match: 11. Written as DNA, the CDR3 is TGTGCCACCAGCGTCCAAAGGACTAGCGGGGGAGGGGAGCAGTTCTTC. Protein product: CATSVQRTSGGGEQFF.

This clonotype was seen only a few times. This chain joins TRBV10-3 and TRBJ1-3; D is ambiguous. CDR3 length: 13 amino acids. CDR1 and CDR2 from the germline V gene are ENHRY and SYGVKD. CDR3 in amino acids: CATSGGSGNTIYF. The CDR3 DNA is TGTGCGACATCTGGAGGGTCGGGAAACACCATATATTTT.

This chain's CDR3 is CASSITGVETEAFF. For the CDR3, the DNA is TGTGCCAGCAGTATCACAGGGGTTGAAACTGAAGCTTTCTTT. The V gene is TRBV2, the J gene TRBJ1-1; 7 bases are a match to TRBD1. Germline V gives CDR1 SNHLY, CDR2 FYNNEI. The CDR3 runs 14 residues. The V segment lost 5 bases and the J segment 5 bases; nucleotides outside the gene matches: 8.

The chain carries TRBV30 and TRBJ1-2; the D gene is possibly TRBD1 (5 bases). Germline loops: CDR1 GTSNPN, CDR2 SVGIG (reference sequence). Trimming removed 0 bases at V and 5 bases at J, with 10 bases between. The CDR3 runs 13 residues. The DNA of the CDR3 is TGTGCCTGGAGTGTAAAGACAGCTTATGGCTACACCTTC. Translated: CAWSVKTAYGYTF.

CDR3 protein: CASRNRGRGNTEAFF. The CDR3 region has the DNA TGTGCCAGCAGGAACAGGGGGCGAGGGAACACTGAAGCTTTCTTT. This chain links TRBV6-1 with TRBJ1-1; 9 positions match TRBD1. Looked up from germline, CDR1 is MNHNS and CDR2 is SASEGT. Trimming removed 6 bases from V and 1 base from J; junction bases left unmatched: 6. The CDR3 covers 15 residues.

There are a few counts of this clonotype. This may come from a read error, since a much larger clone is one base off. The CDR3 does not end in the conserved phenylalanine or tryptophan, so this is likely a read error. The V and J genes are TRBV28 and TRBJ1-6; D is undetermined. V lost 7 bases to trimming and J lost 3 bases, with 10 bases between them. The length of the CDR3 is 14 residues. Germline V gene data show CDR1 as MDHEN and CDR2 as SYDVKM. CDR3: CASIRSVYNSPLHL. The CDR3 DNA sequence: TGTGCCAGCATTAGAAGCGTCTATAATTCACCCCTCCACCTT.

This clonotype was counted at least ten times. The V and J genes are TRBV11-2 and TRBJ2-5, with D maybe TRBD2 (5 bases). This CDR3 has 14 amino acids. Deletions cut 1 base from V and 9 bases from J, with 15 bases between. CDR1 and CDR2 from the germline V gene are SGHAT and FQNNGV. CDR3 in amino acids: CASSLGTAQMAQYF. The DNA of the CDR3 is TGTGCCAGCAGCTTAGGGACTGCGCAGATGGCCCAGTACTTC.